Listed below are T cell receptor beta chains from one sample, sequenced in a study of monozygotic twins with inflammatory bowel disease. TCRdb reanalyzed the 5' RACE reads and collapses them to one entry per CDR3 protein, without DNA. The specimen's table records 88,000 or so distinct CDR3 sequences. Sequenced: blood. Receptors were obtained from a human donor with ulcerative colitis or Crohn's disease, or a healthy co-twin of an affected twin (not recorded which). Both conserved end residues are part of each CDR3.

18	TRBV2	TRBJ1-1	CASSEDLQGHVMNTEAFF
15	TRBV7-8	TRBJ1-4	CASNPRSGDREKLFF
16	TRBV6-5	TRBJ1-2	CASSYGYTGGFSGYTF
13	TRBV7-7	TRBJ2-7	CASSRTGDGEQYF
14	TRBV10-3	TRBJ2-3	CAIRRPSHTDTQYF
15	TRBV6-5	TRBJ1-6	CASSYSGTDYSPLHF
13	TRBV20-1	TRBJ2-3	CSARLAGTDTQYF
14	TRBV2	TRBJ1-2	CASSERGASYGYTF
13	TRBV20-1	TRBJ1-5	CSARVTGDQPQHF
16	TRBV11-2	TRBJ2-3	CASSLAGGQLTDTQYF
13	TRBV20-1	TRBJ1-6	CSAPRGGNSPLHF
14	TRBV18	TRBJ1-4	CASSPGQTNEKLFF
14	TRBV2	TRBJ1-5	CASSPGRTNQPQHF
12	TRBV2	TRBJ1-5	CASSEGTQPQHF
13	TRBV6-5	TRBJ2-5	CASSSSPPETQYF
14	TRBV2	TRBJ2-7	CASSELPDRNEQYF
12	TRBV3-1	TRBJ1-1	CASSQGEGEAFF
14	TRBV3-1	TRBJ1-1	CASSPLPGDTEAFF
17	TRBV7-9	TRBJ2-3	CASSSPGDPGRTDTQYF
13	TRBV6-6	TRBJ2-7	CASSTDSRYEQYF
16	TRBV2	TRBJ2-7	CASSVSWAGSFIEQYF
13	TRBV4-2	TRBJ1-2	CASSPQGHYGYTF
13	TRBV5-1	TRBJ1-2	CASSPGTAYGYTF
18	TRBV3-1	TRBJ1-5	CASSQEHAGKGSNQPQHF
14	TRBV7-9	TRBJ1-1	CASSPSSVVTEAFF
17	TRBV6-5	TRBJ2-1	CASRKGTSGAFGNEQFF
16	TRBV5-5	TRBJ2-2	CASSSPRGSNTGELFF
15	TRBV19	TRBJ2-1	CASSIGQLPTPEQFF
15	TRBV7-9	TRBJ2-3	CASSFEGAGTDTQYF
14	TRBV5-1	TRBJ2-7	CASSLAPGSYEQYF
15	TRBV5-1	TRBJ2-1	CASSLGTSGGLEQFF
14	TRBV7-9	TRBJ1-4	CASSSDRGGEKLFF
13	TRBV14	TRBJ1-1	CASSRSMNTEAFF
15	TRBV4-1	TRBJ2-2	CASSQTGGSTGELFF
12	TRBV20-1	TRBJ1-5	CSATDRGQPQHF
11	TRBV11-2	TRBJ1-3	CASSPGNTIYF
16	TRBV5-4	TRBJ1-1	CASSLEMGQGNTEAFF
18	TRBV5-1	TRBJ1-5	CASSLIRAGWRNNQPQHF
16	TRBV5-1	TRBJ1-1	CASSSDRGKLSTEAFF
14	TRBV10-3	TRBJ1-3	CAITTGQAGNTIYF
12	TRBV29-1	TRBJ2-1	CSVAGDYNEQFF
14	TRBV7-2	TRBJ2-7	CASSSYLGRYEQYF
16	TRBV5-5	TRBJ2-3	CASSFASGATTDTQYF
16	TRBV12-3/TRBV12-4	TRBJ1-2	CASSASGRGGDYGYTF
15	TRBV5-1	TRBJ1-6	CASSFTGGDNSPLHF
14	TRBV12-3/TRBV12-4	TRBJ1-5	CASSSDRGRQPQHF
16	TRBV6-5	TRBJ2-5	CASSYLAGGDRETQYF
16	TRBV12-3/TRBV12-4	TRBJ2-7	CASSLGGTGITYEQYF
16	TRBV5-1	TRBJ2-4	CASSLWTGSAKNIQYF
15	TRBV12-3/TRBV12-4	TRBJ2-7	CASTLWGTGRNEQYF
16	TRBV2	TRBJ2-5	CASSDNQADQGETQYF
18	TRBV7-2	TRBJ2-3	CASSLAPSGGGSTDTQYF
17	TRBV20-1	TRBJ2-3	CSATRGTGLRSTDTQYF
12	TRBV27	TRBJ1-1	CVSMYGATEAFF
16	TRBV3-1	TRBJ1-4	CASSHHLGRPNEKLFF